This T cell receptor (beta chain) was sequenced during a study of blood T cell repertoires in COVID-19. Under the authors' procedure: It was from reference gene primer amplification that nucleated cell counts were estimated. The assay was immunoSEQ multiplex PCR, and TCRdb's table has in-frame clones only and misses some. The D gene and trimming were derived from the DNA, and the V and J assignments and clone size from that table. The sample consists of 110,000 to 150,000 clones, roughly 84% of them appearing once. Germline assignment: CDR1 MNHNS and CDR2 SASEGT. With V trimmed by 4 bases and J by 0 bases, 5 bases remained unmatched. The CDR3 spans 16 residues.

The material sequenced was PBMCs or T cells enriched from blood (not recorded which). The rearrangement joins TRBV6-1 to TRBJ2-2; 7 bases are a match to TRBD1. This TCR was sampled from a man aged 35 to 55 with acute COVID-19. CDR3 amino acids: CASSGETGTNTGELFF. For the CDR3, the DNA is TGTGCCAGCAGTGGAGAGACAGGGACGAACACCGGGGAGCTGTTTTTT.